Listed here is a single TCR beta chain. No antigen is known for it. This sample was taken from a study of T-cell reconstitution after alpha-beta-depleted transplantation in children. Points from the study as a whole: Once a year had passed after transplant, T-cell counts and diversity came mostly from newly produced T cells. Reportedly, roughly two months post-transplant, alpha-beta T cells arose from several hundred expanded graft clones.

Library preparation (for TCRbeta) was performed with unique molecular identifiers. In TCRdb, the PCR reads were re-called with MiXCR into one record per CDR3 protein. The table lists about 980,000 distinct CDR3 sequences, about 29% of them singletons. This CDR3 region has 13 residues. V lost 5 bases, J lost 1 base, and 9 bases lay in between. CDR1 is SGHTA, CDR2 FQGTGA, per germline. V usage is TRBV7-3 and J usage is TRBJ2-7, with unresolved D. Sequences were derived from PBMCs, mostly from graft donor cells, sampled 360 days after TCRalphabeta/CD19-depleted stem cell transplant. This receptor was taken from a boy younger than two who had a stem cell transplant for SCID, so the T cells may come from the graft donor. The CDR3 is CASSAHRSYEQYF. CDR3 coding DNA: TGTGCCAGCAGCGCCCATCGGTCCTACGAGCAGTACTTC.